The 24 T cell receptor beta chains listed next were all sequenced from one sample in a study of cytomegalovirus exposure and HLA in healthy donors. PCR employed 60 Vbeta and 13 Jbeta primers. Sequencing was performed with immunoSEQ multiplex PCR; in TCRdb, only in-frame clones are kept and a portion is missing. Seen here are roughly 99,000 clones, around 69% observed once, and the top ten hold approximately 2.4%. The sequencing sample was made of PBMCs. The receptors were sampled from a man aged 18 to 30 in good health and CMV-seronegative.

V and J are TRBV5-1 and TRBJ2-5, with D tentatively TRBD2 (6 bases). Germline assignment: CDR1 SGHRS and CDR2 YFSETQ. V lost 0 bases and J lost 1, with 13 bases in between. This CDR3 is built from 16 residues. The CDR3 loop is CASSLAGRGLQETQYF. The CDR3 region has the DNA TGCGCCAGCAGCTTGGCAGGGCGGGGTCTCCAAGAGACCCAGTACTTC. Full variable domain (missing parts from reference TRBV5-1 and TRBJ2-5): KAGVTQTPRYLIKTRGQQVTLSCSPISGHRSVSWYQQTPGQGLQFLFEYFSETQRNKGNFPGRFSGRQFSNSRSEMNVSTLELGDSALYLCASSLAGRGLQETQYFGPGTRLLVL.

The rearrangement links TRBV29-1 to TRBJ2-7; 10 positions match TRBD1. Germline V gives CDR1 SQVTM, CDR2 ANQGSEA. The CDR3 is 12 residues long. Trimming cost V 6 bases and J 7 bases; bases outside gene matches: 6. CDR3 loop: CSVGQGLGEQYF. The CDR3 nucleotides are TGCAGCGTGGGACAGGGGCTAGGGGAGCAGTACTTC.

The rearrangement uses TRBV7-9 and TRBJ2-5, with 8 bases that match TRBD2. The J call may be incorrect, as the DNA end agrees better with TRBJ2-7. The CDR3 has 15 residues. CDR1 and CDR2 from the germline V gene are SEHNR and FQNEAQ (reference sequence). The CDR3 nucleotides are TGTGCCAGCAGCTTAGGCGGGGGGAACTCCTACGAGCAGTACTTC. The encoded protein is CASSLGGGNSYEQYF.

This clone was picked up one time. This rearrangement joins TRBV5-6 to TRBJ2-1, with TRBD2 as a possible D gene (6 bases). With 4 bases removed from V and 0 bases from J, the gap between germline ends came to 14 bases. CDR3 length equals 16 residues. Per the germline V gene, CDR1 is SGHDT and CDR2 is YYEEEE. CDR3 sequence: CASSPRAGGSYNEQFF. The CDR3 DNA follows: TGTGCCAGCAGCCCCCGGGCCGGGGGCTCCTACAATGAGCAGTTCTTC.

The chain links TRBV19 to TRBJ2-7, with 9 bases matching TRBD1. With 4 bases clipped from V and 4 bases from J, the junction kept 5 bases outside the gene matches. This CDR3 spans 14 amino acids. Germline V lookup: CDR1 LNHDA, CDR2 SQIVND (reference sequence). The CDR3 loop reads CASSTTGTGYEQYF. The CDR3 coding sequence is TGTGCCAGTAGTACCACCGGGACAGGGTACGAGCAGTACTTC.

The rearrangement joins TRBV7-6 to TRBJ2-3; possibly TRBD2 for D (6 bases). The germline CDR1 and CDR2 sequences are SGHVS and FNYEAQ. The CDR3 has 16 residues. V gave up 5 bases and J gave up 0 bases, with 15 bases separating them. CDR3: CASSVSGTGSTDTQYF. The CDR3 nucleotides are TGTGCCAGCAGCGTCTCCGGGACTGGGAGCACAGATACGCAGTATTTT.

The genes are TRBV2 and TRBJ2-7, with TRBD2 identical over 10 bases. Germline loops: CDR1 SNHLY, CDR2 FYNNEI. V was pared by 8 bases and J by 5 bases, with 15 bases of the junction left unmatched. This CDR3 contains 16 residues. CDR3 nucleotide sequence: TGTGCCAGCTCCCAAGGGGTAGCGGGGGGTTTCGACGAGCAGTACTTC. Translation gives CASSQGVAGGFDEQYF.

About this clone: One end of the junction is discordant with germline, which a read error may explain. The V and J genes are TRBV7-9 and TRBJ1-3, with 9 bases aligning to TRBD1. The V gene's germline CDR1 is SEHNR and CDR2 FQNEAQ (reference sequence). This CDR3 region has 17 residues. CDR3 in DNA: TGTTCCAGCAGCTTCCCCGGGACAGGGATTGCTGGAAACACCATATATTTT. It translates to CSSSFPGTGIAGNTIYF. Full variable domain (outside the CDR3, taken from reference TRBV7-9 and TRBJ1-3): DTGVSQNPRHKITKRGQNVTFRCDPISEHNRLYWYRQTLGQGPEFLTYFQNEAQLEKSRLLSDRFSAERPKGSFSTLEIQRTEQGDSAMYLCSSSFPGTGIAGNTIYFGEGSWLTVV.

The J gene is TRBJ2-7, the V gene TRBV6-5; D is uncertain. The CDR3 has 11 residues. Germline V gives CDR1 MNHEY, CDR2 SVGAGI. With 7 bases removed from V and 5 bases from J, the gap between germline ends came to 9 bases. The CDR3 DNA reads as TGTGCCAGCACCCAGCTAGACGAGCAGTACTTC. It encodes CASTQLDEQYF.

The V call is TRBV7-9, the J call TRBJ2-4, with 7 nucleotides matching TRBD1. This CDR3 is built from 16 residues. Trimming cost V 6 bases and J 4 bases; bases outside gene matches: 12. In germline, CDR1 is SEHNR, CDR2 FQNEAQ (reference sequence). The CDR3 loop is CASSSTGASNKNIQYF. CDR3 DNA sequence: TGTGCCAGCAGTTCCACAGGGGCGTCAAATAAAAACATTCAGTACTTC. Combining the CDR3 with reference TRBV7-9 and TRBJ2-4 gives the whole variable domain DTGVSQNPRHKITKRGQNVTFRCDPISEHNRLYWYRQTLGQGPEFLTYFQNEAQLEKSRLLSDRFSAERPKGSFSTLEIQRTEQGDSAMYLCASSSTGASNKNIQYFGAGTRLSVL.

This sequence joins TRBV6-6 and TRBJ2-3; 10 nucleotides line up with TRBD1. This CDR3 is 15 amino acids long. With 0 bases clipped from V and 4 bases from J, the junction kept 1 base outside the gene matches. CDR1 and CDR2 from the germline V gene are MNHNY and SVGAGI (reference sequence). The CDR3 nucleotides read TGTGCCAGCAGTTACTCGACAGGGGGCGCAGATACGCAGTATTTT. It encodes CASSYSTGGADTQYF.

The chain has TRBV29-1 and TRBJ1-3; 9 nucleotides match TRBD1. This CDR3 is built from 13 residues. The germline V gene encodes CDR1 SQVTM and CDR2 ANQGSEA. The trim removed 7 bases at V and 6 bases at J, leaving 7 bases unmatched. CDR3 nucleotides: TGCAGCGCGGTGGGACAGGGTAAAAACACCATATATTTT. The encoded protein is CSAVGQGKNTIYF.

About this clone itself: Other DNA variants within this sample encode the same CDR3. V gene TRBV4-3 combines with J gene TRBJ2-7, with a possible D match to TRBD1 (6 bases). V was shortened by 2 bases and J by 4 bases, with 9 bases between the two germline ends. The germline gives CDR1 LGHNA, CDR2 YSLEER. There are 13 residues in the CDR3. The CDR3 sequence: CASSQTRGYEQYF. As DNA, the CDR3 is TGCGCCAGCAGCCAAACCAGGGGTTACGAGCAGTACTTC.

The CDR3 protein is CASSQGTGKGGEQYF. The CDR3 DNA is TGTGCCAGCTCACAAGGGACAGGAAAAGGCGGCGAGCAGTACTTC. The chain joins TRBV18 to TRBJ2-7, with 8 bases fitting TRBD1. CDR3 length equals 15 residues. V gave up 4 bases and J gave up 6 bases; unmatched junction bases: 11. Germline V CDR1 and CDR2: KGHSH, LQKENI.

V usage is TRBV19 and J usage is TRBJ2-1; 11 bases agree with TRBD1. V trimming: 5 bases; J trimming: 8 bases; junction bases outside the gene matches: 5. The CDR3 length is 14 residues. Germline V gene data show CDR1 as LNHDA and CDR2 as SQIVND (reference sequence). Written as DNA, the CDR3 is TGTGCCAGTAGTTTTCGGACAGGGGGCGATGAGCAGTTCTTC. Its protein is CASSFRTGGDEQFF.

The V call is TRBV6-6, the J call TRBJ2-7, with 8 bases identical to TRBD1. The CDR3 has 13 amino acids. Germline values: CDR1 MNHNY, CDR2 SVGAGI (reference sequence). V shed 6 bases, J shed 2 bases, and the junction held 3 bases outside the gene matches. The CDR3, as DNA: TGTGCCAGCAGCGTGGGACAGGCCTACGAGCAGTACTTC. Amino acids: CASSVGQAYEQYF.

This rearrangement joins TRBV6-6 to TRBJ1-5; 8 bases align to TRBD1. The CDR3 has 15 residues. Losses at the gene ends were 6 bases for V and 3 bases for J; bases not matched to a gene: 7. In germline, CDR1 is MNHNY, CDR2 SVGAGI (reference sequence). The CDR3 sequence: CASRSDRGLNQPQHF. Written as DNA, the CDR3 is TGTGCCAGCAGATCTGACAGGGGCCTCAATCAGCCCCAGCATTTT.

This CDR3 is CASRDTPRDRSYNEQFF. The CDR3 region has the DNA TGTGCCAGCAGAGACACTCCCCGGGACAGGAGTTACAATGAGCAGTTCTTC. The chain couples TRBV5-6 to TRBJ2-1; TRBD1 matches 8 bases. Germline V gene data show CDR1 as SGHDT and CDR2 as YYEEEE. V trimming: 5 bases; J trimming: 4 bases; junction bases outside the gene matches: 14. This CDR3 contains 17 residues. Filled out from reference TRBV5-6 and TRBJ2-1, the complete variable domain reads DAGVTQSPTHLIKTRGQQVTLRCSPKSGHDTVSWYQQALGQGPQFIFQYYEEEERQRGNFPDRFSGHQFPNYSSELNVNALLLGDSALYLCASRDTPRDRSYNEQFFGPGTRLTVL.

The chain carries TRBV7-2 and TRBJ1-2, with D possibly being TRBD1 (5 bases). Per the germline V gene, CDR1 is SGHTA and CDR2 is FQGNSA. With 0 bases removed from V and 2 bases from J, the gap between germline ends came to 13 bases. CDR3 length: 16 amino acids. For the CDR3, the DNA is TGTGCCAGCAGCTTAGCGCTGGGCAGGGTCAACTATGGCTACACCTTC. Encoded protein: CASSLALGRVNYGYTF.

This chain uses TRBV2 with TRBJ2-1, with D perhaps TRBD2 (5 bases). Trimming took 6 bases from V and 10 from J, leaving 22 bases between them. Looked up from germline, CDR1 is SNHLY and CDR2 is FYNNEI. The length of the CDR3 is 15 residues. The CDR3: CASSPPRGEGLEQFF. The CDR3 nucleotides are TGTGCCAGCAGCCCCCCTCGTGGTGAGGGTTTAGAGCAGTTCTTC. Complete variable domain (other parts from reference TRBV2 and TRBJ2-1): EPEVTQTPSHQVTQMGQEVILRCVPISNHLYFYWYRQILGQKVEFLVSFYNNEISEKSEIFDDQFSVERPDGSNFTLKIRSTKLEDSAMYFCASSPPRGEGLEQFFGPGTRLTVL.

The rearrangement links TRBV7-6 to TRBJ1-2, with D unclear. CDR1 SGHVS and CDR2 FNYEAQ come from the germline V gene. The CDR3 sequence is 14 residues long. Trimming left V 2 bases short and J 8 bases short, with 15 bases between. The CDR3 DNA reads as TGTGCCAGCAGCTTATGGCGTGCCGGGGAAGGCTACACCTTC. It is translated as CASSLWRAGEGYTF. Based on the CDR3 plus reference TRBV7-6 and TRBJ1-2, the full variable domain is GAGVSQSPRYKVTKRGQDVALRCDPISGHVSLYWYRQALGQGPEFLTYFNYEAQQDKSGLPNDRFSAERPEGSISTLTIQRTEQRDSAMYRCASSLWRAGEGYTFGSGTRLTVV.

The chain couples TRBV9 to TRBJ2-7; TRBD2 matches 14 bases. V lost 6 bases to trimming and J lost 6 bases; unmatched junction nucleotides: 8. Germline CDR1 is SGDLS and CDR2 is YYNGEE. This CDR3 comprises 15 residues. This chain's CDR3 is CASTPLGTSGGEQYF. CDR3 sequence (DNA): TGTGCCAGCACCCCCCTCGGGACTAGCGGGGGCGAGCAGTACTTC.

The rearrangement joins TRBV10-3 to TRBJ2-5; 7 bases map to TRBD2. This CDR3 is 14 amino acids long. Germline CDR1 reads ENHRY; CDR2 reads SYGVKD. Unmatched junction bases numbered 8, after V lost 6 bases and J lost 4 bases. This CDR3 reads CAIRGGSAGETQYF. DNA of the CDR3: TGTGCCATCAGGGGAGGGTCTGCTGGAGAGACCCAGTACTTC.

The chain carries TRBV7-9 and TRBJ1-5, with D tentatively TRBD1 (5 bases). The length of the CDR3 is 14 residues. Looked up from germline, CDR1 is SEHNR and CDR2 is FQNEAQ (reference sequence). Trimming took 4 bases from V and 0 from J, leaving 7 bases between them. The DNA of the CDR3 is TGTGCCAGCAGCTCGACAGTTAGCAATCAGCCCCAGCATTTT. Its protein is CASSSTVSNQPQHF.